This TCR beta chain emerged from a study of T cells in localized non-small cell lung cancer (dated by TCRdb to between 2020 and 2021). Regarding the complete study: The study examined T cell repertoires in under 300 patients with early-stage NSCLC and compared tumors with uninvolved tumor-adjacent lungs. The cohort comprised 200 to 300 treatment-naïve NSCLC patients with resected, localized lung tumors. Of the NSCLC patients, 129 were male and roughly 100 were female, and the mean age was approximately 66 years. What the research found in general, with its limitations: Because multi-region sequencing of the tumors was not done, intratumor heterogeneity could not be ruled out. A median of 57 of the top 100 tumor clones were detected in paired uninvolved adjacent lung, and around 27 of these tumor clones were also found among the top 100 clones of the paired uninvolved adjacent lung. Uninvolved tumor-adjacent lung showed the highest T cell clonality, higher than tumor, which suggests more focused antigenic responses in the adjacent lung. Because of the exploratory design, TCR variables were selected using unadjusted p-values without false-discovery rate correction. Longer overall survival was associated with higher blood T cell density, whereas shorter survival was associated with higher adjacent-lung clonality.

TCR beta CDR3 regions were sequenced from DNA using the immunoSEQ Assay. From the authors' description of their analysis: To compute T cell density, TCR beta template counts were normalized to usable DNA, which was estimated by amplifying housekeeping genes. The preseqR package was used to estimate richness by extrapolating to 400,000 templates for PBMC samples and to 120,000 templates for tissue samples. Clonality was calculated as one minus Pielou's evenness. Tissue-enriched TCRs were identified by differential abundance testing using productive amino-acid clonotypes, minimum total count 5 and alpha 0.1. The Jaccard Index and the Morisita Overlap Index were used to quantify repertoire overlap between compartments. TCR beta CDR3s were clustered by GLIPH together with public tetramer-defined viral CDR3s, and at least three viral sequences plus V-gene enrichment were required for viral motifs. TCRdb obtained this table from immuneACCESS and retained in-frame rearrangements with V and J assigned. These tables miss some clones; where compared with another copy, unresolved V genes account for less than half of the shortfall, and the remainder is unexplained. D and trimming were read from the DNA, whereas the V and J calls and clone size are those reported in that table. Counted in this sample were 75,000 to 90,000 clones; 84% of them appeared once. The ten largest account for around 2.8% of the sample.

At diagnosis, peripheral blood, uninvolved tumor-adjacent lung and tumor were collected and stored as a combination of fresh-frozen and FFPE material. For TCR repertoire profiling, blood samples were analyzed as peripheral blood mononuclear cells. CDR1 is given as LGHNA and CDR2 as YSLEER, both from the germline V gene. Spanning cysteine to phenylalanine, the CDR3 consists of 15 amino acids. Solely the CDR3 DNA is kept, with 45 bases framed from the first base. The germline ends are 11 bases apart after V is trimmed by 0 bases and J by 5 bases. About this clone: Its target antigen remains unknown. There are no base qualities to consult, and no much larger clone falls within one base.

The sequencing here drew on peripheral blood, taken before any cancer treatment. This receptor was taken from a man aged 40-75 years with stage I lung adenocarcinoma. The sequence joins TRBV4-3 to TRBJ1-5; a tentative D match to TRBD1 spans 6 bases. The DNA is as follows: TGCGCCAGCAGCCAAGATCCAAGGGGGGATCAGCCCCAGCATTTT. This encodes CASSQDPRGDQPQHF.